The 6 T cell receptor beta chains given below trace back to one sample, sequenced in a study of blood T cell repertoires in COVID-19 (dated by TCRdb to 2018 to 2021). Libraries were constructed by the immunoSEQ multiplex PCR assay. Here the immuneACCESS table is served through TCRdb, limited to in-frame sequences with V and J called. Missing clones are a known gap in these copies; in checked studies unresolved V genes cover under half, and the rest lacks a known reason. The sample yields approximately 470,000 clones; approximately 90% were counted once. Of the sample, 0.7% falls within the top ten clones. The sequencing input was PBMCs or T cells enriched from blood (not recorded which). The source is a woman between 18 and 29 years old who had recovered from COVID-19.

The CDR3: CASTDLGGGAGGTYEQYF. DNA for the CDR3: TGTGCCAGCACTGACTTGGGCGGGGGGGCCGGTGGTACCTACGAGCAGTACTTC. This chain connects TRBV2 to TRBJ2-7, with 9 bases matching TRBD2. Germline CDR1 reads SNHLY; CDR2 reads FYNNEI. CDR3 length: 18 residues. V lost 7 bases to trimming and J lost 2 bases; unmatched junction nucleotides: 18.

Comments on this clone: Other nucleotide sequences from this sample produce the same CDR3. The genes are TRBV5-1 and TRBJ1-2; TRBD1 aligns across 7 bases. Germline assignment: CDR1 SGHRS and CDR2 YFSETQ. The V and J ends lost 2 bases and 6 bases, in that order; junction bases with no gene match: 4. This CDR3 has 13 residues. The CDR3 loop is CASSLQGTDGYTF. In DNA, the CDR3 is TGCGCCAGCAGCTTACAGGGGACTGATGGCTACACCTTC.

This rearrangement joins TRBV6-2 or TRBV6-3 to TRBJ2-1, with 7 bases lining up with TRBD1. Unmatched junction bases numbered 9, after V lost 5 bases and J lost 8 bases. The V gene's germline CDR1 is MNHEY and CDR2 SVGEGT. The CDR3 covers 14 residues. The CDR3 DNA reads TGTGCCAGCAGTCAACCCGGGACAGAATATGAGCAGTTCTTC. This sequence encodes CASSQPGTEYEQFF.

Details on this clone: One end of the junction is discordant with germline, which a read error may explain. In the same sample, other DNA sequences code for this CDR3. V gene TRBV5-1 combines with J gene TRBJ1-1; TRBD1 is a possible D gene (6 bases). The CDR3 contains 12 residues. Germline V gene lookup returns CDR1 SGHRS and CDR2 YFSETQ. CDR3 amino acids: CASSLGAGEAFF. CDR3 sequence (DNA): TGCGCCAGCAGTTTGGGGGCGGGTGAAGCTTTCTTT.

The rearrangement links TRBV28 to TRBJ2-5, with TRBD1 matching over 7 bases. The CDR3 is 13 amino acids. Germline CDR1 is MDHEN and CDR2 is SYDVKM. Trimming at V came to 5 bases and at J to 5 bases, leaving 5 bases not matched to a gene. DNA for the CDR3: TGTGCCAGCAGTCCGGGACAGTTGGAGACCCAGTACTTC. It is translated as CASSPGQLETQYF.

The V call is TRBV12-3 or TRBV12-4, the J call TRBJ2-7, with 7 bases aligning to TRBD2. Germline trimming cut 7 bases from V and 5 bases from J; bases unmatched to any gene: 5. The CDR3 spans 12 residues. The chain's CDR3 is CASMGTNDEQYF. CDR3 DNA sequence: TGTGCCAGCATGGGGACTAACGACGAGCAGTACTTC.